Presented here are 28 T cell receptor beta chains from one specimen sequenced in a study of regulatory T cells in long-lasting Graves disease. The time point is: newly diagnosed GD, antithyroid drugs for less than 3 months. The TCR library used RNA extracted from PBMCs. The authors built TCR beta libraries using iRepertoire HTBI primers and Arm-PCR of CDR3 regions. Using its own MiXCR run on the multiplex PCR reads, TCRdb lists one record per CDR3 protein. The table shows roughly 500,000 distinct CDR3 sequences, with 12% occurring only once. These data were also filed under a second study, of T cells in Graves' hyperthyroidism and ophthalmopathy.

The material sequenced was peripheral blood mononuclear cells (PBMCs), taken at new diagnosis, from a patient treated with antithyroid drugs. These receptors were collected from a woman between 25 and 40 years old with Graves disease.

This clonotype was seen many times. The V gene is TRBV6-1, the J gene TRBJ1-6; D unresolved. The CDR3 runs to 15 residues. V dropped 0 bases and J dropped 7 bases, with 10 bases sitting between them. Germline V CDR1 and CDR2: MNHNS, SASEGT. The CDR3 loop reads CASSEAWALNSPLHF. CDR3 in DNA: TGTGCCAGCAGTGAAGCGTGGGCTCTCAATTCACCCCTCCACTTT.

The chain is built from TRBV4-3 and TRBJ2-2, with TRBD2 as a possible D gene (6 bases). This CDR3 is built from 20 residues. Germline V gene data show CDR1 as LGHNA and CDR2 as YSLEER. V was shortened by 0 bases and J by 2 bases, with 22 bases between the two germline ends. CDR3 region: CASSQDPQHGVADNTGELFF. The CDR3 region has the DNA TGCGCCAGCAGCCAAGATCCCCAACACGGAGTAGCGGATAACACCGGGGAGCTGTTTTTT.

Remarks on this clonotype: This likely stems from a read error, as it lies one base from a far larger clone. V usage is TRBV7-9 and J usage is TRBJ1-1; D gene ambiguous. The germline CDR1 and CDR2 sequences are SEHNR and FQNEAQ (reference sequence). CDR3 length: 14 residues. Here the CDR3 DNA reads TGTGCCATCAGCTACAGCAACATGAACACTGAAGCTTTCTTT. Encoded protein: CAISYSNMNTEAFF.

In its sample, this clonotype was seen many times. The V call is TRBV28, the J call TRBJ2-3, with 7 bases aligning to TRBD2. The germline gives CDR1 MDHEN, CDR2 SYDVKM. The CDR3 has 19 amino acids. Losses at the gene ends were 4 bases for V and 1 base for J; bases not matched to a gene: 17. CDR3 region: CASSSPSAWRERGTDTQYF. The DNA of the CDR3 is TGTGCCAGCAGTTCTCCCTCGGCGTGGCGGGAGCGAGGCACAGATACGCAGTATTTT.

The sample holds many counts of this clonotype. This chain links TRBV7-2 with TRBJ2-3; D is unresolved. V was pared by 4 bases and J by 0 bases, with 11 bases between. Germline CDR1 is SGHTA and CDR2 is FQGNSA. The CDR3 runs 15 residues. The chain's CDR3 is CASSSDLPSTDTQYF. The CDR3 DNA follows: TGTGCCAGCAGCTCCGACTTGCCTAGCACAGATACGCAGTATTTT.

This chain connects TRBV7-6 to TRBJ1-3; D ambiguous. Trimming removed 0 bases at V and 2 bases at J, with 11 bases between. The CDR3 runs 16 residues. Germline values: CDR1 SGHVS, CDR2 FNYEAQ. The CDR3 loop reads CASSLAVAGPGNTIYF. CDR3 nucleotides: TGTGCCAGCAGCTTAGCCGTGGCAGGTCCTGGAAACACCATATATTTT.

The chain is built from TRBV2 and TRBJ2-7; TRBD2 matches at 8 bases. The CDR3 sequence is 15 residues long. The ends lost 7 bases at V and 0 bases at J; junction bases unmatched: 8. Germline lookup yields CDR1 SNHLY and CDR2 FYNNEI. CDR3 loop: CASMPYSGVSYEQYF. The CDR3 DNA sequence: TGTGCCAGCATGCCTTATAGCGGGGTCTCCTACGAGCAGTACTTC. Full variable domain (outside the CDR3, taken from reference TRBV2 and TRBJ2-7): EPEVTQTPSHQVTQMGQEVILRCVPISNHLYFYWYRQILGQKVEFLVSFYNNEISEKSEIFDDQFSVERPDGSNFTLKIRSTKLEDSAMYFCASMPYSGVSYEQYFGPGTRLTVT.

The V and J genes are TRBV28 and TRBJ2-7; TRBD1 matches 7 bases. Per germline, CDR1 MDHEN and CDR2 SYDVKM. The CDR3 has 13 amino acids. The trim removed 8 bases at V and 2 bases at J, leaving 6 bases unmatched. The CDR3 bases are TGTGCCAGCCTAGGGGGCCCCCCCTACGAGCAGTACTTC. This encodes CASLGGPPYEQYF.

Many counts were recorded for this clonotype. The chain employs TRBV11-2 and TRBJ1-2; D not certain. There are 16 residues in the CDR3. Trimming removed 1 base from V and 0 bases from J, with 12 bases in between. In germline, CDR1 is SGHAT, CDR2 FQNNGV. Here the CDR3 reads CASSLGPLAANYGYTF. The CDR3 coding sequence is TGTGCCAGCAGCTTAGGTCCCTTGGCAGCTAACTATGGCTACACCTTC.

This clonotype has just a few counts. This sequence joins TRBV20-1 and TRBJ1-5; D is uncertain. The CDR3 covers 15 residues. V was shortened by 5 bases and J by 2 bases, with 16 bases between the two germline ends. CDR1 and CDR2 from the germline V gene are DFQATT and SNEGSKA (reference sequence). CDR3 loop: CSAALSGWGNQPQHF. DNA of the CDR3: TGCAGTGCTGCCCTCTCGGGCTGGGGCAATCAGCCCCAGCATTTT.

The chain joins TRBV4-2 to TRBJ1-2; D remains unclear. V was trimmed by 1 base and J by 4 bases, leaving 16 bases between them. Germline CDR1 is LGHNA and CDR2 is YNFKEQ. The CDR3 totals 16 residues. CDR3 bases: TGTGCCAGCAGCCAAGTAGGCTCAGGCGCGGTCTATGGCTACACCTTC. This gives the protein CASSQVGSGAVYGYTF.

This clonotype has a count of ten or more. The rearrangement uses TRBV20-1 and TRBJ2-7, with D tentatively TRBD1 or TRBD2 (5 bases each). The germline gives CDR1 DFQATT, CDR2 SNEGSKA (reference sequence). Trimming pared 1 base from V and 3 bases from J, leaving 13 bases between. The CDR3 totals 14 residues. CDR3 residues: CSARVTARGYEQYF. The CDR3 DNA reads as TGCAGTGCTAGAGTGACGGCGAGGGGCTACGAGCAGTACTTC.

This clonotype was counted at least ten times. CDR3 nucleotide sequence: TGTGCCTGGAGTTCGACACCCACCTACGAGCAGTACTTC. It is translated as CAWSSTPTYEQYF. The V call is TRBV30, the J call TRBJ2-7; unclear D gene. The CDR3 extends over 13 amino acids. Trimming took off 2 bases at V and 2 bases at J, with 10 bases between the two ends. Per the germline V gene, CDR1 is GTSNPN and CDR2 is SVGIG (reference sequence).

V and J are TRBV27 and TRBJ2-1, with a tentative D call TRBD1 (5 bases). This CDR3 comprises 14 residues. Germline values: CDR1 MNHEY, CDR2 SMNVEV (reference sequence). The germline V and J ends were trimmed by 6 bases and 5 bases, with 14 bases remaining between them. The CDR3 is CASSPRVPNNEQFF. CDR3 coding DNA: TGTGCCAGCAGCCCCAGGGTTCCTAACAATGAGCAGTTCTTC.

This clonotype has ten or more counts. This chain joins TRBV12-3 or TRBV12-4 and TRBJ2-7; D is uncertain. The V and J ends lost 4 bases and 9 bases respectively, with 19 bases between them. This CDR3 region has 14 residues. The CDR3 DNA reads TGTGCCAGCAGTTCGACGACGGCTCCGAGTGGGCAGTACTTC. Its protein product is CASSSTTAPSGQYF.

The chain joins TRBV30 to TRBJ1-2, with a tentative D call TRBD1 (5 bases). Germline CDR1 GTSNPN, CDR2 SVGIG (reference sequence). V lost 2 bases and J lost 8, with 18 bases in between. This CDR3 is 14 amino acids long. CDR3 sequence: CAWSLGPGKSGYTF. Here the CDR3 DNA reads TGTGCCTGGAGTCTTGGGCCAGGGAAATCGGGCTACACCTTC. Full variable domain (outside the CDR3, taken from reference TRBV30 and TRBJ1-2): SQTIHQWPATLVQPVGSPLSLECTVEGTSNPNLYWYRQAAGRGLQLLFYSVGIGQISSEVPQNLSASRPQDRQFILSSKKLLLSDSGFYLCAWSLGPGKSGYTFGSGTRLTVV.

This clonotype was seen many times. CDR3 in DNA: TGTGCCACCAGCTATAACTCTTTTGAGCAGTTCTTC. This codes for CATSYNSFEQFF. The chain joins TRBV15 to TRBJ2-1, with no clear D. The ends were cut back, 5 bases at V and 9 bases at J, with 11 bases in the middle. Germline V CDR1 and CDR2: LNHNV, YYDKDF (reference sequence). The CDR3 contains 12 residues.

This clonotype was picked up many times. The chain uses TRBV5-1 and TRBJ1-1; D call uncertain. CDR3 length: 13 amino acids. CDR1 is SGHRS and CDR2 is YFSETQ in the germline V gene. The ends were cut back, 4 bases at V and 0 bases at J, with 7 bases in the middle. CDR3 loop: CASSGGMNTEAFF. The CDR3, as DNA: TGCGCCAGCAGCGGCGGCATGAACACTGAAGCTTTCTTT.

This clonotype was counted a single time. Being one base from a much bigger clone, this may be a read error. The genes are TRBV28 and TRBJ2-1, with 9 bases identical to TRBD2. Germline loops: CDR1 MDHEN, CDR2 SYDVKM. CDR3 size: 15 residues. The junction had 10 bases not matched to a gene; V was cut back by 5 bases and J by 8 bases. The DNA of the CDR3 is TGTGCCAGCAGTGGGGCGGGAGGGATGGTGGATGAGCAGTTCTTC. It codes for CASSGAGGMVDEQFF. The whole variable domain, remainder taken from reference TRBV28 and TRBJ2-1, is DVKVTQSSRYLVKRTGEKVFLECVQDMDHENMFWYRQDPGLGLRLIYFSYDVKMKEKGDIPEGYSVSREKKERFSLILESASTNQTSMYLCASSGAGGMVDEQFFGPGTRLTVL.

This clonotype showed up just a few times. CDR3 DNA sequence: TGTGCCAGCAGCACGTTCGGGCAGGAATACGGAAAACTGTTTTTT. It codes for CASSTFGQEYGKLFF. The rearrangement uses TRBV7-9 and TRBJ1-4, with D uncertain. CDR1 SEHNR and CDR2 FQNEAQ come from the germline V gene (reference sequence). V dropped 5 bases and J dropped 10 bases, with 20 bases sitting between them. The CDR3 runs 15 residues.

This clonotype has just a few counts. CDR3 bases: TGTGCCAGCAGCTTGGATATGGGCGGAAAAACCTACGAGCAGTACTTC. Translation gives CASSLDMGGKTYEQYF. V and J are TRBV5-6 and TRBJ2-7; D is undetermined. Trimming shortened V by 0 bases and J by 2 bases, and 15 bases separated the two germline ends. The CDR3 loop spans 16 amino acids. Per the germline V gene, CDR1 is SGHDT and CDR2 is YYEEEE.

This clonotype was detected ten times or more. The chain links TRBV18 to TRBJ2-1, with 13 bases identical to TRBD2. Unmatched junction bases numbered 4, after V lost 0 bases and J lost 8 bases. The CDR3 extends over 16 amino acids. The germline V gene has CDR1 KGHSH and CDR2 LQKENI. The CDR3: CASSPPGLAGVHEQFF. DNA of the CDR3: TGTGCCAGCTCACCACCCGGACTAGCGGGAGTCCATGAGCAGTTCTTC.

This clonotype was seen at least ten times. One end of the junction is discordant with germline, which a read error may explain. The J gene is TRBJ2-3, the V gene TRBV18, with D possibly being TRBD2 (5 bases). Germline V gives CDR1 KGHSH, CDR2 LQKENI. The CDR3 runs 14 residues. The DNA of the CDR3 is TGTGCCACCTCAACCCCCGGGATCACAGATACGCAGTATTTT. It encodes CATSTPGITDTQYF.

This clonotype was detected ten times or more. This rearrangement joins TRBV28 to TRBJ2-1; D call uncertain. Between the trimmed V and J ends, which lost 5 bases and 0 bases, there was a span of 11 bases. The CDR3 extends over 15 amino acids. Germline V CDR1 and CDR2: MDHEN, SYDVKM. CDR3 DNA: TGTGCCAGCAGTGGAGCCGCAAGCTCCTACAATGAGCAGTTCTTC. This encodes CASSGAASSYNEQFF. The variable domain in full, with the rest retrieved from reference TRBV28 and TRBJ2-1, is DVKVTQSSRYLVKRTGEKVFLECVQDMDHENMFWYRQDPGLGLRLIYFSYDVKMKEKGDIPEGYSVSREKKERFSLILESASTNQTSMYLCASSGAASSYNEQFFGPGTRLTVL.

Many counts were recorded for this clonotype. The genes are TRBV18 and TRBJ2-2; D unresolved. Trimming left V 3 bases short and J 0 bases short, with 8 bases between. Germline V lookup: CDR1 KGHSH, CDR2 LQKENI. The CDR3 is 15 amino acids. The DNA for the CDR3 is TGTGCCAGCTCACCGAACAGACCGAACACCGGGGAGCTGTTTTTT. Its protein is CASSPNRPNTGELFF.

There are many counts of this clonotype. V usage is TRBV7-8 and J usage is TRBJ1-6; D unclear. Germline CDR1 SGHVS, CDR2 FQNEAQ. V lost 2 bases, J lost 9 bases, and 14 bases lay in between. The CDR3 is made up of 15 amino acids. CDR3 sequence: CASSLMLVDSSPLHF. The DNA of the CDR3 is TGTGCCAGCAGCTTAATGTTGGTCGATAGTTCACCCCTCCACTTT.

This clonotype was seen at least ten times. This chain uses TRBV20-1 with TRBJ1-2; the D gene is possibly TRBD1 (6 bases). This CDR3 has 11 residues. The germline CDR1 and CDR2 sequences are DFQATT and SNEGSKA (reference sequence). The CDR3 nucleotides are TGCAGCCCGGACAGTCAGTATGGCTACACCTTC. This gives the protein CSPDSQYGYTF.

This clonotype was seen ten or more times. The chain is built from TRBV30 and TRBJ1-3; TRBD1 is a possible D gene (6 bases). The CDR3 length is 16 residues. CDR1 is GTSNPN, CDR2 SVGIG, per germline (reference sequence). Trimming stripped 0 bases from V and 4 bases from J, with 16 bases between. DNA of the CDR3: TGTGCCTGGAGTGTACAGGGCAGGACGAAAGGAAACACCATATATTTT. This encodes CAWSVQGRTKGNTIYF. The entire variable domain, with the rest obtained from reference TRBV30 and TRBJ1-3, is as follows: SQTIHQWPATLVQPVGSPLSLECTVEGTSNPNLYWYRQAAGRGLQLLFYSVGIGQISSEVPQNLSASRPQDRQFILSSKKLLLSDSGFYLCAWSVQGRTKGNTIYFGEGSWLTVV.